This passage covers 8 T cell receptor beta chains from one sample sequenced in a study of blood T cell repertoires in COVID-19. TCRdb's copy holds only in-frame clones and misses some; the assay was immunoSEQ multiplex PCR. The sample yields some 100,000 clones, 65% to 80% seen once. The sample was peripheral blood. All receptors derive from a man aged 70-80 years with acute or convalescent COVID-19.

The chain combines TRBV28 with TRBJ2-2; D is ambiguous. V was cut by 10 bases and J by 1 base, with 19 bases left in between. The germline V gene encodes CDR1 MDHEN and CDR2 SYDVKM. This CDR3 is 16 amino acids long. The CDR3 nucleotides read TGTGCCATCAAGTCCCCAATTACAAAGAACACCGGGGAGCTGTTTTTT. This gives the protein CAIKSPITKNTGELFF.

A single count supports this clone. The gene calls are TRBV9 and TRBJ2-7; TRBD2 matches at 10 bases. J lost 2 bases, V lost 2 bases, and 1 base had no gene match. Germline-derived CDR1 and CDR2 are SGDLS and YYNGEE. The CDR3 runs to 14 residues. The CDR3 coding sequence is TGTGCCAGCAGCGTTAGCGGGAGGACCTACGAGCAGTACTTC. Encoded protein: CASSVSGRTYEQYF.

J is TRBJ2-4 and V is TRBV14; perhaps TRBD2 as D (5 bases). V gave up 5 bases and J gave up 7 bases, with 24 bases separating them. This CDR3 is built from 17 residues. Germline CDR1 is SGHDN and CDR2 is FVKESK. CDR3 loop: CASSEGSWSRAENIQYF. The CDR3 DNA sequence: TGTGCCAGCAGCGAGGGATCCTGGAGTCGAGCCGAGAACATTCAGTACTTC.

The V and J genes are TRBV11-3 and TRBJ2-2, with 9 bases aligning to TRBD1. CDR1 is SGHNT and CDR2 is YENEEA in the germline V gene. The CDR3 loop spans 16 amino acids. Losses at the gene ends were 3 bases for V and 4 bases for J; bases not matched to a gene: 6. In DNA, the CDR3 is TGTGCCAGCAGCTTCCAGGGACAGGGTGGCACCGGGGAGCTGTTTTTT. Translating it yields CASSFQGQGGTGELFF.

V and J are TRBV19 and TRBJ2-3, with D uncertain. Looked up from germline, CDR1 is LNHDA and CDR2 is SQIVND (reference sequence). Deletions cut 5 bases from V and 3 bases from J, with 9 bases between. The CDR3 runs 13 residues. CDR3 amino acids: CASSPKRTDTQYF. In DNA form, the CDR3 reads TGTGCCAGTAGTCCCAAGAGGACAGATACGCAGTATTTT. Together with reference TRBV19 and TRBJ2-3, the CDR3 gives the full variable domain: DGGITQSPKYLFRKEGQNVTLSCEQNLNHDAMYWYRQDPGQGLRLIYYSQIVNDFQKGDIAEGYSVSREKKESFPLTVTSAQKNPTAFYLCASSPKRTDTQYFGPGTRLTVL.

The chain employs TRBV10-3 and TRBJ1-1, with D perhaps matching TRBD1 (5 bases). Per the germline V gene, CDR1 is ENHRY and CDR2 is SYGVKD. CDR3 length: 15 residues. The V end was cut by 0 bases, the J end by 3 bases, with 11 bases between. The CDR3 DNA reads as TGTGCCATCAGTGAGTCTGGCAGGGAGGACACTGAAGCTTTCTTT. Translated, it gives CAISESGREDTEAFF.

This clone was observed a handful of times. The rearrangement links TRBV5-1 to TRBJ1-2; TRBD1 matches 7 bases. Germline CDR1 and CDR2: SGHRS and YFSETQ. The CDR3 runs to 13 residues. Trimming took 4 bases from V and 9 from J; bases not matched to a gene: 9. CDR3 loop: CASSRTGEIRYTF. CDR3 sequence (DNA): TGCGCCAGCAGCAGAACAGGGGAGATTCGCTACACCTTC.

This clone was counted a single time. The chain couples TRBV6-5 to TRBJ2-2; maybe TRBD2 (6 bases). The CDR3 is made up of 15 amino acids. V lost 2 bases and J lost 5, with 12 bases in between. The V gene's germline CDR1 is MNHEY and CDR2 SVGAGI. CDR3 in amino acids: CASSYEGGITGELFF. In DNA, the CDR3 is TGTGCCAGCAGTTACGAAGGAGGGATAACCGGGGAGCTGTTTTTT.